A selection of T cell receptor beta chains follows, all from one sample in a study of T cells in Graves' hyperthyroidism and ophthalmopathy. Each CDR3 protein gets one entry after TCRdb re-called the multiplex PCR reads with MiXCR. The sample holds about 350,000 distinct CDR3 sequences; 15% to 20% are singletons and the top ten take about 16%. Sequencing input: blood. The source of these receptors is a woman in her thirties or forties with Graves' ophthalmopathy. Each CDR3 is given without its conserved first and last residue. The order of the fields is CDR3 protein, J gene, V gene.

ASSARVSNQPQH	TRBJ1-5	TRBV27
ASSLAAAPGYGYT	TRBJ1-2	TRBV7-2
ALDGISSGNTIS	TRBJ1-3	TRBV30
ASSLHRGYVDYGYT	TRBJ1-2	TRBV11-2
ASSPELMSSYEQY	TRBJ2-7	TRBV12-3/TRBV12-4
ASSSVGSSEQF	TRBJ2-1	TRBV3-1
ASSSPTGKDYT	TRBJ1-2	TRBV12-3/TRBV12-4
SARGTSWETQY	TRBJ2-5	TRBV20-1
ASSSPRRQGYGYT	TRBJ1-2	TRBV6-5
ASRGAGGGQETQY	TRBJ2-5	TRBV6-1
ASSVTTANYGYT	TRBJ1-2	TRBV9
ASSYDLAGVNEQY	TRBJ2-7	TRBV6-2/TRBV6-3
ASSYSMGSANGYT	TRBJ1-2	TRBV6-2/TRBV6-3
ASRRDRYGYT	TRBJ1-2	TRBV6-2/TRBV6-3
ASSLAQGSGRSGELF	TRBJ2-2	TRBV12-3/TRBV12-4
SASQHRGLAGADGETQY	TRBJ2-5	TRBV20-1
ASSLRGTGSYEQY	TRBJ2-7	TRBV28
ASSQGVTGTEAF	TRBJ1-1	TRBV3-1
ASSLGTTWPPY	TRBJ2-7	TRBV7-8
ASSGVSTMYQETQY	TRBJ2-5	TRBV9
SAPIYEQY	TRBJ2-7	TRBV20-1
ASSLGGSGIFEQY	TRBJ2-7	TRBV7-2
SARQGDQPQH	TRBJ1-5	TRBV29-1
ASSLGTSSYEQY	TRBJ2-7	TRBV28
ASSWTGGAGQPQH	TRBJ1-5	TRBV6-2/TRBV6-3
ASRPAGQGAREQY	TRBJ2-7	TRBV12-3/TRBV12-4
ASRLSGRADNEQF	TRBJ2-1	TRBV6-1
ASSPRTGSGNTIY	TRBJ1-3	TRBV6-5
ASSLDWYGYT	TRBJ1-2	TRBV5-1